The rows below give T cell receptor beta chains drawn from one sample of a study of OX40 agonist ivuxolimab in advanced cancers. Data came from immunoSEQ multiplex PCR; TCRdb stores just in-frame clones and leaves some out. The table shows over 40,000 clones, with about 90% occurring only once. The material sequenced was CD4+ or CD8+ T cells sorted from blood, taken in a trial of the OX40 agonist ivuxolimab. Source of these receptors: an adult with an advanced solid tumor such as melanoma, head and neck, liver or kidney cancer. Both conserved end residues are part of each CDR3. The D gene is left open where the match is weak. Part of the rows lack a size; the others show once, few, many or a class for expanded clones.

size: once
D: -
J: TRBJ1-3
V: TRBV5-4
DNA: TGTGCCAGCAGCTCGATAGGATCTGGAAACACCATATATTTT
CDR3: CASSSIGSGNTIYF

size: once
D: -
J: TRBJ1-1
V: TRBV5-1
DNA: TGCGCCAGCAGCTTGGAAGGGTCTAACACTGAAGCTTTCTTT
CDR3: CASSLEGSNTEAFF

size: -
D: TRBD1
J: TRBJ1-4
V: TRBV5-6
DNA: TGTGCCAGCAGCCAGGGGTTAGAGGCAGGGGGCAAAGAAAAACTGTTTTTT
CDR3: CASSQGLEAGGKEKLFF

size: -
D: -
J: TRBJ2-5
V: TRBV7-2
DNA: TGTGCCAGCAGCTTACTTATAGAGACCCAGTACTTC
CDR3: CASSLLIETQYF

size: -
D: -
J: TRBJ2-7
V: TRBV7-2
DNA: TGTGCCAGCAGCCTTCGGCTAGGACAGCCCTACGAGCAGTACTTC
CDR3: CASSLRLGQPYEQYF

size: -
D: -
J: TRBJ1-2
V: TRBV18
DNA: TGTGCCAGCTCACCCCGACAGAGCTTCTATGGCTACACCTTC
CDR3: CASSPRQSFYGYTF

size: -
D: -
J: TRBJ2-7
V: TRBV9
DNA: TGTGCCAGCAGCGTAGCTCCGGCGGACTCCTACGAGCAGTACTTC
CDR3: CASSVAPADSYEQYF

size: -
D: TRBD1
J: TRBJ2-3
V: TRBV29-1
DNA: TGCAGCGTTGAAGTGGGGACAGGGGGCGCTGGGGCAGATACGCAGTATTTT
CDR3: CSVEVGTGGAGADTQYF

size: -
D: TRBD2
J: TRBJ2-1
V: TRBV7-2
DNA: TGTGCCAGCAACAAGGGGCTAGCGGGAGGAGGGAATGAGCAGTTCTTC
CDR3: CASNKGLAGGGNEQFF

size: -
D: -
J: TRBJ1-2
V: TRBV5-1
DNA: TGCGCCAGCAGCCCCAGGACGGACAACTATGGCTACACCTTC
CDR3: CASSPRTDNYGYTF

size: -
D: -
J: TRBJ1-3
V: TRBV7-8
DNA: TGTGCCAGCAGCTTAAGTGAGGCCAGAACATCTCTTGTCTCTGGAAACACCATATATTTT
CDR3: CASSLSEARTSLVSGNTIYF

size: -
D: TRBD2
J: TRBJ2-3
V: TRBV10-3
DNA: TGTGCCACCCGGCAAGCGGGAGGAGGTAGCACAGATACGCAGTATTTT
CDR3: CATRQAGGGSTDTQYF

size: -
D: TRBD1
J: TRBJ2-2
V: TRBV5-5
DNA: TGTGCCAGCAGACCCGGGACAGCGAACACCGGGGAGCTGTTTTTT
CDR3: CASRPGTANTGELFF

size: -
D: -
J: TRBJ1-5
V: TRBV30
DNA: TGTGCCTGGAGCCGCCTACAGGGCAATCAGCCCCAGCATTTT
CDR3: CAWSRLQGNQPQHF

size: -
D: -
J: TRBJ1-3
V: TRBV6-5
DNA: TGTGCCAGCTTAGCCCCGGCGAACACCATATATTTT
CDR3: CASLAPANTIYF

size: medium-sized
D: -
J: TRBJ1-1
V: TRBV5-6
DNA: TGTGCCAGCAGATACCGAGGGGCTGAAGCTTTCTTT
CDR3: CASRYRGAEAFF

size: -
D: TRBD2
J: TRBJ2-1
V: TRBV4-1
DNA: TGCGCCAGCAGCCAAGAGCTAGCGGGAGGGTCTGAGCAGTTCTTC
CDR3: CASSQELAGGSEQFF

size: -
D: -
J: TRBJ2-7
V: TRBV28
DNA: TGTGCCAGCAGTTTGTGGGGGCAGTACGAGCAGTACTTC
CDR3: CASSLWGQYEQYF

size: -
D: TRBD2
J: TRBJ2-2
V: TRBV18
DNA: TGTGCCAGCTCACCGCCGAGCGGGGGGAACACCGGGGAGCTGTTTTTT
CDR3: CASSPPSGGNTGELFF

size: medium-sized
D: -
J: TRBJ2-7
V: TRBV4-3
DNA: TGCGCCAGCAGCCCGAACCAGGAGGCGGGCGAGCAGTACTTC
CDR3: CASSPNQEAGEQYF

size: -
D: -
J: TRBJ2-7
V: TRBV4-1
DNA: TGCGCCAGCAGCCAAGATCGGACGGGGTCCTACGAGCAGTACTTC
CDR3: CASSQDRTGSYEQYF

size: -
D: TRBD2
J: TRBJ2-3
V: TRBV5-1
DNA: TGCGCCAGCAGTACGGGACTAGCGGGGGCGTCAGATACGCAGTATTTT
CDR3: CASSTGLAGASDTQYF

size: -
D: -
J: TRBJ1-4
V: TRBV18
DNA: TGTGCCAGCTCACCAGGGGGTAATGAAAAACTGTTTTTT
CDR3: CASSPGGNEKLFF

size: -
D: TRBD2
J: TRBJ2-7
V: TRBV11-2
DNA: TGTGCCAGCAGCTTCTTAGCGGGGGGAGGATTAACCTACGAGCAGTACTTC
CDR3: CASSFLAGGGLTYEQYF

size: -
D: TRBD1
J: TRBJ2-7
V: TRBV4-1
DNA: TGCGCCAGCAGCCAAACCGGGACAGGGGTCTACGAGCAGTACTTC
CDR3: CASSQTGTGVYEQYF

size: -
D: TRBD2
J: TRBJ2-5
V: TRBV28
DNA: TGTGCCAGCAGCCTCAGCAGCGGGGTTCAAGAGACCCAGTACTTC
CDR3: CASSLSSGVQETQYF

size: -
D: -
J: TRBJ1-5
V: TRBV28
DNA: TGTGCCAGCAGTTCCGCCGCGGGGGGGAGTCAGCCCCAGCATTTT
CDR3: CASSSAAGGSQPQHF

size: few
D: -
J: TRBJ2-1
V: TRBV6-1
DNA: TGTGCCAGCAGTGTACGTTCTAGCGCGGCAAACAATGAGCAGTTCTTC
CDR3: CASSVRSSAANNEQFF

size: -
D: -
J: TRBJ1-2
V: TRBV19
DNA: TGTGCCAGTACCCTCGAACGGGGATTCCTTAACTATGGCTACACCTTC
CDR3: CASTLERGFLNYGYTF

size: -
D: -
J: TRBJ2-5
V: TRBV19
DNA: TGTGCCAGTGGACACAGGGAATCCCAAGAGACCCAGTACTTC
CDR3: CASGHRESQETQYF

size: once
D: TRBD1
J: TRBJ1-2
V: TRBV18
DNA: TGTGCCAGCTCCCCCTCTGGACAGGGCAACTATGGCTACACCTTC
CDR3: CASSPSGQGNYGYTF

size: -
D: -
J: TRBJ1-4
V: TRBV5-5
DNA: TGTGCCAGCAGCCTAACAGGGTCGGGGGAAAAACTGTTTTTT
CDR3: CASSLTGSGEKLFF

size: -
D: -
J: TRBJ2-3
V: TRBV6-5
DNA: TGTGCCAGCAGTCCCCTCAGCCCTCTTGATACGCAGTATTTT
CDR3: CASSPLSPLDTQYF

size: -
D: TRBD1
J: TRBJ2-3
V: TRBV19
DNA: TGTGCCAGTAGTAACCGGGACAGGGGCCCAGATACGCAGTATTTT
CDR3: CASSNRDRGPDTQYF

size: -
D: TRBD2
J: TRBJ2-3
V: TRBV11-2
DNA: TGTGCCAGCAGCCCGCTAGCGGGAGGTTGGGATACGCAGTATTTT
CDR3: CASSPLAGGWDTQYF

size: -
D: TRBD1
J: TRBJ1-6
V: TRBV7-2
DNA: TGTGCCAGCAGCTTACCTTTAACAGGGGGGCATTCACCCCTCCACTTT
CDR3: CASSLPLTGGHSPLHF

size: -
D: TRBD2
J: TRBJ2-3
V: TRBV18
DNA: TGTGCCAGCTCACTGTCCCTGCCTAGCGGGAGCACAGATACGCAGTATTTT
CDR3: CASSLSLPSGSTDTQYF

size: -
D: -
J: TRBJ2-7
V: TRBV30
DNA: TGTGCCTGGAGTGTACGGGGCTACGAGCAGTACTTC
CDR3: CAWSVRGYEQYF

size: -
D: -
J: TRBJ2-7
V: TRBV5-1
DNA: TGCGCCAGCCGCGAGACAGTTACATCCTACGAGCAGTACTTC
CDR3: CASRETVTSYEQYF

size: -
D: TRBD2
J: TRBJ2-1
V: TRBV30
DNA: TGTGCCTGGAGTGCCCCCGGGGCGGGAGGGAATGAGCAGTTCTTC
CDR3: CAWSAPGAGGNEQFF